This is a list of T cell receptor beta chains from one sample in a study of OX40 agonist ivuxolimab in advanced cancers. The data were produced by immunoSEQ multiplex PCR, yet TCRdb's version contains in-frame clones alone and is incomplete. This sample yields some 43,000 clones, of which around 87% are seen a single time; roughly 40% belongs to the top ten. Sample: CD4+ or CD8+ T cells sorted from blood, taken in a trial of the OX40 agonist ivuxolimab. These TCRs come from an adult with an advanced solid tumor such as melanoma, head and neck, liver or kidney cancer. Both conserved end residues are part of each CDR3. D genes are given only for firm matches. Some rows have no size entry. The others give once, few or many, or a class for an expanded clone.

TRBJ1-3,TRBV7-9,-,-,TGTGCCAGCAGCTTAGTTCCTCACAGCTCTGGAAACACCATATATTTT,CASSLVPHSSGNTIYF
TRBJ2-1,TRBV4-1,-,-,TGCGCCAGCAGCCAAGGGGCGGGACGTAGCTCCTACAATGAGCAGTTCTTC,CASSQGAGRSSYNEQFF
TRBJ1-1,TRBV30,-,-,TGTGCCTGGAGGAGAGGGGGAGGGACTGAAGCTTTCTTT,CAWRRGGGTEAFF
TRBJ2-1,TRBV11-3,-,-,TGTGCCAGCAGCTTAGGGGGAACGGGACAGCAGTTCTTC,CASSLGGTGQQFF
TRBJ2-3,TRBV6-6,-,TRBD2,TGTGCCAGCAGGAAAACCGGGACTAGCGGCGCAGATACGCAGTATTTT,CASRKTGTSGADTQYF
TRBJ2-2,TRBV19,-,-,TGTGCCAGTAGTATTCGGGAGTCCACCGGGGAGCTGTTTTTT,CASSIRESTGELFF
TRBJ2-1,TRBV9,-,-,TGTGCCAGCAGCGAGGATCCAAGGGGGAATGAGCAGTTCTTC,CASSEDPRGNEQFF
TRBJ2-3,TRBV19,-,TRBD2,TGTGCCAGTAGTATTAGCGGGGGGCCTAGCACAGATACGCAGTATTTT,CASSISGGPSTDTQYF
TRBJ1-1,TRBV5-1,-,-,TGCGCCAGCAGCCCCGGCGGAGTCAATTCGAACACTGAAGCTTTCTTT,CASSPGGVNSNTEAFF
TRBJ2-7,TRBV15,-,-,TGTGCCACCAGCAGAGCCAGGGACCAATACGAGCAGTACTTC,CATSRARDQYEQYF
TRBJ2-1,TRBV29-1,once,-,TGCAGCGTCAGCACTAACCTGGCAAGCTCCTACAATGAGCAGTTCTTC,CSVSTNLASSYNEQFF
TRBJ1-2,TRBV5-4,-,-,TGTGCCAGCAGCTTGGAGGCAGGCGGAAACTATGGCTACACCTTC,CASSLEAGGNYGYTF
TRBJ1-4,TRBV18,-,-,TGTGCCAGCTCACCGCCTACAGGATCTCTTAATGAAAAACTGTTTTTT,CASSPPTGSLNEKLFF
TRBJ2-4,TRBV28,-,TRBD2,TGTGCCAGCAGCCCCGGGGGGGGTCTGGACATTCAGTACTTC,CASSPGGGLDIQYF
TRBJ2-5,TRBV5-4,once,-,TGTGCCAGCAGCTTGGAAGGGGGTAGAGGAGAGACCCAGTACTTC,CASSLEGGRGETQYF
TRBJ2-3,TRBV6-6,-,-,TGTGCCAGCACCTTAGACGGGGGAGATACGCAGTATTTT,CASTLDGGDTQYF
TRBJ2-5,TRBV6-1,-,TRBD2,TGTGCCAGCAGTGAAAGGAGTGGTAGTAGCGGGAAAGAGACCCAGTACTTC,CASSERSGSSGKETQYF
TRBJ1-6,TRBV5-5,-,-,TGTGCCAGCAGCTTGGCCAGTAATTCACCCCTCCACTTT,CASSLASNSPLHF
TRBJ2-6,TRBV9,-,-,TGTGCCAGCAGCCCACAGGGATCTGGGGCCAACGTCCTGACTTTC,CASSPQGSGANVLTF
TRBJ2-3,TRBV27,-,-,TGTGCCAGCAGTCAATCGAGAGCCACAGATACGCAGTATTTT,CASSQSRATDTQYF
TRBJ1-6,TRBV5-4,-,TRBD1,TGTGCCAGCAGCAAACGACAGGGTACCTATAATTCACCCCTCCACTTT,CASSKRQGTYNSPLHF
TRBJ2-7,TRBV5-4,once,TRBD1,TGTGCCAGCAGCGACGGACAGGGTCGCGAGCAGTACTTC,CASSDGQGREQYF
TRBJ2-1,TRBV14,-,TRBD2,TGTGCCAGCAGCCAGTATAGCGGGAGCTACAATGAGCAGTTCTTC,CASSQYSGSYNEQFF
TRBJ2-3,TRBV5-1,-,-,TGCGCCAGCGTCCTTTTTGGACCCTACACAGATACGCAGTATTTT,CASVLFGPYTDTQYF
TRBJ2-1,TRBV2,-,-,TGTGCCAGCAGTGAAGGGCGGATTCACAATGAGCAGTTCTTC,CASSEGRIHNEQFF
TRBJ2-7,TRBV2,few,-,TGTGCCAGCAGGGTGACAGACAGCTACGAGCAGTACTTC,CASRVTDSYEQYF
TRBJ2-7,TRBV5-1,-,-,TGCGCCAGCAGACCCGACACCACCTACGAGCAGTACTTC,CASRPDTTYEQYF
TRBJ2-3,TRBV19,-,TRBD1,TGTGCCAGTAGCACACCGGGACAGCTCCCCACAGATACGCAGTATTTT,CASSTPGQLPTDTQYF
TRBJ1-6,TRBV19,once,TRBD1,TGTGCCAGTACCCTATCGGACAGGTATAATTCACCCCTCCACTTT,CASTLSDRYNSPLHF
TRBJ2-3,TRBV5-1,-,TRBD2,TGCGCCAGCAGCTTGGCCTCTTTAGCGGGGGGCGCAGATACGCAGTATTTT,CASSLASLAGGADTQYF
TRBJ2-1,TRBV7-9,-,-,TGTGCCAGCAGCGTGACTAGTCCCTACAATGAGCAGTTCTTC,CASSVTSPYNEQFF
TRBJ1-4,TRBV5-1,-,-,TGCGCCAGCAGCCTCTCCGCGGCGGCTAATGAAAAACTGTTTTTT,CASSLSAAANEKLFF
TRBJ1-3,TRBV7-9,once,TRBD1,TGTGCCAGCAGCCGGACAGGGGTATACACCATATATTTT,CASSRTGVYTIYF
TRBJ1-3,TRBV10-2,-,-,TGCGCCAGCAGTAAGGGATCCTCTGGAAACACCATATATTTT,CASSKGSSGNTIYF
TRBJ2-1,TRBV5-1,few,-,TGCGCCAGCAGTGAGACTGGGTTCTACAATGAGCAGTTCTTC,CASSETGFYNEQFF
TRBJ1-5,TRBV15,-,-,TGTGCCACCAGGGATGGAGGCAGGGGTAATCAGCCCCAGCATTTT,CATRDGGRGNQPQHF
TRBJ2-5,TRBV7-8,few,-,TGTGCCAGCAGCTTAGAAGTCAGACTTCAAGAGACCCAGTACTTC,CASSLEVRLQETQYF
TRBJ1-1,TRBV2,-,-,TGTGCCAGCAGTCCCCGCAGCGGGGGAAACACTGAAGCTTTCTTT,CASSPRSGGNTEAFF
TRBJ1-2,TRBV6-6,-,-,TGTGCCAGCCGCCCCGGGGTCTGGGGCTACACCTTC,CASRPGVWGYTF
TRBJ1-2,TRBV6-6,-,-,TGTGCCAGCAGTTACTCTGGGTGGGATCATGGCTACACCTTC,CASSYSGWDHGYTF
TRBJ1-5,TRBV13,-,TRBD1,TGTGCCAGCAGCCGGACAGGGGATAATCAGCCCCAGCATTTT,CASSRTGDNQPQHF
TRBJ2-7,TRBV7-3,few,-,TGTGCCAGCAGCTTAACGTGGGAGTTCTACGAGCAGTACTTC,CASSLTWEFYEQYF
TRBJ2-2,TRBV19,-,-,TGTGCCAGCATTCCGGGACAACTAACCACCGGGGAGCTGTTTTTT,CASIPGQLTTGELFF
TRBJ2-1,TRBV5-1,once,-,TGCGCCAGCAGCTTGGCGAGCTCTGGGGTATACAATGAGCAGTTCTTC,CASSLASSGVYNEQFF
TRBJ1-1,TRBV7-2,-,-,TGTGCCAGCAGCTTATTGGTTTTCACTGAAGCTTTCTTT,CASSLLVFTEAFF
TRBJ1-2,TRBV6-6,-,TRBD1,TGTGCCAGCAGGGGGGGACAGAGGGAAGGCTACACCTTC,CASRGGQREGYTF
TRBJ2-7,TRBV6-6,once,TRBD1,TGTGCCAGCAAGGACAGGGGTTACGAGCAGTACTTC,CASKDRGYEQYF
TRBJ2-1,TRBV7-9,-,TRBD1,TGTGCCAGCAGCTTTCAGGGGGAGTCCTACAATGAGCAGTTCTTC,CASSFQGESYNEQFF
TRBJ2-5,TRBV5-6,-,TRBD1,TGTGCCAGCAGCTTGGGCTTCACAGGGGGAGAGACCCAGTACTTC,CASSLGFTGGETQYF
TRBJ2-2,TRBV5-1,-,TRBD1,TGCGCCAGCAGCATCGGGACAGCTGTAACCGGGGAGCTGTTTTTT,CASSIGTAVTGELFF
TRBJ2-5,TRBV7-3,-,-,TGTGCCAGCAGCTTAAGGGAGTCGGAGACCCAGTACTTC,CASSLRESETQYF